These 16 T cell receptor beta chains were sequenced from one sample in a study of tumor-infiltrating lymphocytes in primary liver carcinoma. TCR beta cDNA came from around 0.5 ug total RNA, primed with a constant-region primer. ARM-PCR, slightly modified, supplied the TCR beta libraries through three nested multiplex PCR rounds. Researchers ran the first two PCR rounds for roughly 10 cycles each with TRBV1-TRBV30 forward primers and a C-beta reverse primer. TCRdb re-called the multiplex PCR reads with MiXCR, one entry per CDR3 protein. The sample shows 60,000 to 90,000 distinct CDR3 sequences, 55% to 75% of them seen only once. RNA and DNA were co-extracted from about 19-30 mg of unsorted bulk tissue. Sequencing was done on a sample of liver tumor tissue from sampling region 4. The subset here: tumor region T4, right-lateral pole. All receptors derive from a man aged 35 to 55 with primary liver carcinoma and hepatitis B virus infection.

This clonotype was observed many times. The CDR3 sequence is CASSPSWGTGVSGANVLTF. The CDR3, as DNA: TGTGCCAGCAGCCCATCCTGGGGGACAGGCGTCTCTGGGGCCAACGTCCTGACTTTC. V gene TRBV12-3 or TRBV12-4 combines with J gene TRBJ2-6, with 8 bases fitting TRBD1. V trimming: 6 bases; J trimming: 0 bases; junction bases outside the gene matches: 13. The CDR3 has 19 amino acids.

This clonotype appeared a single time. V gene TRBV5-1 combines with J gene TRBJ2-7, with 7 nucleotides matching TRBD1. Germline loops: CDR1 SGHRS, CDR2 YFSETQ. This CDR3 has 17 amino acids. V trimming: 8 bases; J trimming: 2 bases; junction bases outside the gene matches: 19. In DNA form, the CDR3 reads TGCGCCAGTGGCTTGGGAGAAGGACGGGACAGACCCTACGAGCAGTACTTC. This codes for CASGLGEGRDRPYEQYF.

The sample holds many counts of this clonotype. CDR3 DNA: TGTGCCAGCAGCCCTGGAAGGGGGACACGACCCCTCCACTTT. Protein product: CASSPGRGTRPLHF. The chain carries TRBV12-3 or TRBV12-4 and TRBJ1-6, with a possible D match to TRBD1 (6 bases). The CDR3 sequence is 14 residues long. The V and J ends lost 6 bases and 12 bases respectively, with 18 bases between them.

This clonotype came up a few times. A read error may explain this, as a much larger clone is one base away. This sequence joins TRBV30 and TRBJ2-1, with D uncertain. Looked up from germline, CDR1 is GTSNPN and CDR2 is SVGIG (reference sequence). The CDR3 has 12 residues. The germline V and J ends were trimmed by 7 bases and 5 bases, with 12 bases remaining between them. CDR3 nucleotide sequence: TGTGCCTACGAACCTAGGGACAATGAGCAGTTCTTC. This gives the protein CAYEPRDNEQFF.

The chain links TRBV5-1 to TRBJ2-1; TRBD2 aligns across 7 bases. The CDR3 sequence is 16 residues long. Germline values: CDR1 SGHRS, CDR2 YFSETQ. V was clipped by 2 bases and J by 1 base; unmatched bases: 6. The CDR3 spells CASSFAGAVSYNEQFF. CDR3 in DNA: TGCGCCAGCAGCTTCGCGGGAGCTGTTTCCTACAATGAGCAGTTCTTC.

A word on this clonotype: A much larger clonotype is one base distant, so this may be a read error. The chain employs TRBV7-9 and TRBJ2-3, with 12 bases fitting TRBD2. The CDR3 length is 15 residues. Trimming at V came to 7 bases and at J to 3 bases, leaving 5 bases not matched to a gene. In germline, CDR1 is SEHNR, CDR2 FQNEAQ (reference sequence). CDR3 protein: CASIAGLAGTDTQYF. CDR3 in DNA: TGTGCCAGCATCGCCGGACTAGCGGGAACAGATACGCAGTATTTT.

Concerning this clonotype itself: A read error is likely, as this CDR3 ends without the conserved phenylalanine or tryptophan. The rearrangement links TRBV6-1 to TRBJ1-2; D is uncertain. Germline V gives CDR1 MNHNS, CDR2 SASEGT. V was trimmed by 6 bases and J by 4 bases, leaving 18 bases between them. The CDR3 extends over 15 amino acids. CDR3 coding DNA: TGTGCCAGCAGCCCCCAAGGAGGGCAAGGCTATGGCTACACCATC. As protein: CASSPQGGQGYGYTI.

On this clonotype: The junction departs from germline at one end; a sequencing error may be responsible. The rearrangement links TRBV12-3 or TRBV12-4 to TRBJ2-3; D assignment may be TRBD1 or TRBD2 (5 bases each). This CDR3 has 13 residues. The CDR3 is CATETEGTGTQYF. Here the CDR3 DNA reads TGTGCCACCGAGACAGAGGGTACAGGTACGCAGTATTTT.

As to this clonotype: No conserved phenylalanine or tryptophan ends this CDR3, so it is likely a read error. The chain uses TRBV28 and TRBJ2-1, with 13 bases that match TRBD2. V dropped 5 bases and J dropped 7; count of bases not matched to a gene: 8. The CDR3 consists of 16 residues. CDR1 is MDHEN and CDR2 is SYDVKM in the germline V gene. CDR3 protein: CASSRGLAGTTNEQFL. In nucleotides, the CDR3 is TGTGCCAGCAGTCGGGGACTAGCGGGAACCACTAATGAGCAGTTCTTA.

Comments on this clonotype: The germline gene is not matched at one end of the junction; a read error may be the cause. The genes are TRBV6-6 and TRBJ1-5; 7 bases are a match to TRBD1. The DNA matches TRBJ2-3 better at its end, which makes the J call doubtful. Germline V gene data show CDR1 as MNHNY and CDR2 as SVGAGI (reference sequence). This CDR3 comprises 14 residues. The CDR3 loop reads CASSYRGSNQPQYF. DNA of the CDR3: TGTGCCAGTAGTTACAGGGGCTCAAATCAGCCCCAGTATTTT.

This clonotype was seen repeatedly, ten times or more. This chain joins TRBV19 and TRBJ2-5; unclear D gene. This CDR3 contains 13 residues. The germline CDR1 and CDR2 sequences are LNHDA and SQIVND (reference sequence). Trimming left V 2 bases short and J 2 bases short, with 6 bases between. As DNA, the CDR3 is TGTGCCAGTAGTATATTACTACAAGAGACCCAGTACTTC. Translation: CASSILLQETQYF.

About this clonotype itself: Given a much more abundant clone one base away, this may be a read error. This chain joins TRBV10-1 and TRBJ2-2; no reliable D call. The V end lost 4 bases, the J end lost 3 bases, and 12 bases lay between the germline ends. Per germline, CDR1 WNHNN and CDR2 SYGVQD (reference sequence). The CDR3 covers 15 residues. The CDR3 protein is CASSGSSQYTGELFF. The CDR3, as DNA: TGCGCCAGCAGTGGGTCATCGCAGTACACCGGGGAGCTGTTTTTT.

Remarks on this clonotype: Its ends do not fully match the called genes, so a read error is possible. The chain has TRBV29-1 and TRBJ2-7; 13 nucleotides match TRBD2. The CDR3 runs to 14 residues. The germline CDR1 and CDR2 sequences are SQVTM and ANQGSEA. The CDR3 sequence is CGASGLAGFYQQYF. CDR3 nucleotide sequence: TGCGGCGCATCGGGACTAGCGGGATTCTACCAGCAGTACTTC.

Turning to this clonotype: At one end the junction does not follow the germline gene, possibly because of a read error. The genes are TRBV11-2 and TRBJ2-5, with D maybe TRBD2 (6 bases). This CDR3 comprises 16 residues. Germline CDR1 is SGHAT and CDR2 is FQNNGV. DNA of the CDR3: TGTGCCAGCAGCTTAGGGGGTAGCGGCCTGGGGGAGACCCAATACTTC. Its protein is CASSLGGSGLGETQYF.

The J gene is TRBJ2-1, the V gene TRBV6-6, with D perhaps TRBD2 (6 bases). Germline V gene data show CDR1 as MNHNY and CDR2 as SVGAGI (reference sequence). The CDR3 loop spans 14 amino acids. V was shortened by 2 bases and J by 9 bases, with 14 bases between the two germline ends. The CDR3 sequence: CASSYGGIAAEQFF. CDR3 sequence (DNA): TGTGCCAGCAGTTACGGCGGGATAGCGGCTGAGCAGTTCTTC.

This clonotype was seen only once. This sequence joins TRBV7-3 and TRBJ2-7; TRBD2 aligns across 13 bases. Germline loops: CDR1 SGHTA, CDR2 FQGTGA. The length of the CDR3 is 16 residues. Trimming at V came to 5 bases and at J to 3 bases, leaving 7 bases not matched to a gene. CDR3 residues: CASSPGGLAGSYEQYF. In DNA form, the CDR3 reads TGTGCCAGCAGCCCCGGGGGACTAGCGGGAAGCTACGAGCAGTACTTC.